The present T cell receptor (beta chain) was sequenced within a study of cytomegalovirus exposure and HLA in healthy donors. About the research overall: Prior work identified around 120 million unique TCR beta sequences in about 179 million T cells. Whole-study results and caveats: Presence/absence analyses rested on an assumption that sequencing depth was roughly uniform across donors. In vitro, three CMV-associated chains proved specific for CMV antigens.

In this sample, this clone turned up a few times. Its specificity is unknown. V lost 1 base, J lost 6 bases, and 7 bases lay in between. Germline-derived CDR1 and CDR2 are SGHTA and FQGNSA. There are 12 residues in the CDR3. Vbeta (60) and Jbeta (13) primers were used in the PCR. As processed by the authors: It was a later analysis that counted tens of millions of unique TCR beta chains, of which some 12 million were shared. Clones were sequenced by immunoSEQ multiplex PCR, and TCRdb holds only the in-frame ones, with some missing. V and J calls plus clone size are reproduced from that table; the DNA served to infer D and trimming. The sample lists more than 80,000 clones, approximately 81% occurring once.

The specimen was PBMCs. The chain couples TRBV7-2 to TRBJ2-7; tentatively, D is TRBD2 (5 bases). This clonotype originated in a girl under 10 years old in good health and CMV-seropositive. The CDR3 spells CASSLVAGEQYF. The CDR3 DNA is TGTGCCAGCAGCTTAGTCGCGGGCGAGCAGTACTTC.